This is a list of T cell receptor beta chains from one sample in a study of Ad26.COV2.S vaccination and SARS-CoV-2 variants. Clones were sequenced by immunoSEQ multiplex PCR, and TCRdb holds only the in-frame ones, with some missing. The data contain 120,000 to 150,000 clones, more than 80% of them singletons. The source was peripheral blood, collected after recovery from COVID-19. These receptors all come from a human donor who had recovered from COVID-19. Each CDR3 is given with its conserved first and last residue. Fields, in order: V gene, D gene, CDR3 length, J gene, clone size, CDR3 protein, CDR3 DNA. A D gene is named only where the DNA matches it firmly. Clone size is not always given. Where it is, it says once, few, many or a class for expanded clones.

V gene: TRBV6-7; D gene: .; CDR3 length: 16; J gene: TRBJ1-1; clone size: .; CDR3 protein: CASSRQPPLAGAMAFF; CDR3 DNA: TGTGCCAGCAGTCGCCAACCCCCCTTGGCAGGGGCAATGGCTTTCTTT
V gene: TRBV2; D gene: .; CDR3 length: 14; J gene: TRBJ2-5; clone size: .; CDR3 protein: CASTPTGRQETQYF; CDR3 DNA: TGTGCCAGCACACCGACGGGCCGACAAGAGACCCAGTACTTC
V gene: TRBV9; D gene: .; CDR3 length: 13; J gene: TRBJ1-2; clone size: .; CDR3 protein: CASNPRGANGYTF; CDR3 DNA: TGTGCCAGCAACCCTCGGGGGGCGAATGGCTACACCTTC
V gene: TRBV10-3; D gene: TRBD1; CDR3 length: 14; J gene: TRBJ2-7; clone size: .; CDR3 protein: CATGGDSDLYEQYF; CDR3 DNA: TGTGCCACTGGTGGGGACAGTGACCTCTACGAGCAGTACTTC
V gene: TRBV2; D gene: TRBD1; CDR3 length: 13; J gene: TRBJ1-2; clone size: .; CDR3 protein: CAGLPGGISGYTF; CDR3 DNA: TGTGCCGGCCTACCAGGGGGGATTAGTGGCTACACCTTC
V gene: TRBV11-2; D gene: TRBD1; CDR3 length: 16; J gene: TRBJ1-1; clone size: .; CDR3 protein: CASSLLNKQGWAEAFF; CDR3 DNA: TGTGCCAGCAGCTTACTTAATAAACAGGGGTGGGCTGAAGCTTTCTTT
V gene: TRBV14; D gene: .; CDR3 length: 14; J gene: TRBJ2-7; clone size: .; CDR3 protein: CASSQDRSSYEQYF; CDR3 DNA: TGTGCCAGCAGCCAGGACAGAAGCTCCTACGAGCAGTACTTC
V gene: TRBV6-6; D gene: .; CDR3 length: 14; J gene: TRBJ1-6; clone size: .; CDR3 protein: CASKAEGDHSPLHF; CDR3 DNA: TGTGCCAGCAAGGCTGAGGGGGATCATTCACCCCTCCACTTT
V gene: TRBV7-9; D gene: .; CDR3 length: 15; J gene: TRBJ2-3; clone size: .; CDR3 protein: CASSFSWVYTDTQYF; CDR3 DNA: TGTGCCAGCAGCTTTTCTTGGGTATACACAGATACGCAGTATTTT
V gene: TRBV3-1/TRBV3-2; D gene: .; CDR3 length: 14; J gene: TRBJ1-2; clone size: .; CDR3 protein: CASSQEARDWGYTF; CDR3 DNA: TGTGCCAGCAGCCAAGAGGCGCGGGATTGGGGCTACACCTTC
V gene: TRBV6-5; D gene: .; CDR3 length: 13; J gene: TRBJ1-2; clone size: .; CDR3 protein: CASSNQANYGYTF; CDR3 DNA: TGTGCCAGCAGCAATCAGGCTAACTATGGCTACACCTTC
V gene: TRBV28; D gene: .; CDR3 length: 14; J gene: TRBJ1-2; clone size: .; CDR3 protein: CASSFEGANYGYTF; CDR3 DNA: TGTGCCAGCAGTTTCGAGGGAGCTAACTATGGCTACACCTTC
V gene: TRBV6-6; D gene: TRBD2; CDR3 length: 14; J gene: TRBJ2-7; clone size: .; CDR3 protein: CASSYTGGDYEQYF; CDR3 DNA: TGTGCCAGCAGTTACACGGGGGGGGACTACGAGCAGTACTTC
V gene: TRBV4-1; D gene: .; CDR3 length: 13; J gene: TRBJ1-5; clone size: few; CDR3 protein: CASSLASNQPQHF; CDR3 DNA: TGCGCCAGCAGCCTAGCAAGCAATCAGCCCCAGCATTTT
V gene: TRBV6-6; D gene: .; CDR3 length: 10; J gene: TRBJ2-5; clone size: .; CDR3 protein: CASSYGTQYF; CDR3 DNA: TGTGCCAGCAGTTATGGGACCCAGTACTTC
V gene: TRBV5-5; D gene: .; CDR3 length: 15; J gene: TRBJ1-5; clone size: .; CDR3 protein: CASSLVQGRGQPQHF; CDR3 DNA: TGTGCCAGCAGCTTGGTTCAGGGGAGGGGTCAGCCCCAGCATTTT
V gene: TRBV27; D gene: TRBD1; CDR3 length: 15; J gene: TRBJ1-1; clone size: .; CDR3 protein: CASSSQGARSTEAFF; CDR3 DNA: TGTGCCAGCAGTTCACAGGGGGCGCGTTCCACTGAAGCTTTCTTT
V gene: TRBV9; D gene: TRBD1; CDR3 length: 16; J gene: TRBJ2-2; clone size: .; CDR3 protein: CASSVLDTGDTGELFF; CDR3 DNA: TGTGCCAGCAGCGTACTCGATACAGGGGACACCGGGGAGCTGTTTTTT
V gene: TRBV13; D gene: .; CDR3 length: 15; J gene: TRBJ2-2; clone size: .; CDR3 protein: CASSLEARYTGELFF; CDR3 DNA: TGTGCCAGCAGCTTAGAGGCCAGGTACACCGGGGAGCTGTTTTTT
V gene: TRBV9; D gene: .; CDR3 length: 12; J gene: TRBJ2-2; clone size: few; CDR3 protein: CASSVDTGELFF; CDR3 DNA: TGTGCCAGCAGCGTAGACACCGGGGAGCTGTTTTTT
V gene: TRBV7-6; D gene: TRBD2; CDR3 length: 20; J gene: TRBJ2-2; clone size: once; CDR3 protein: CASRSSGTSSSRLITGELFF; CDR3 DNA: TGTGCCAGCAGGTCATCCGGGACTAGCTCTTCGAGGCTGATCACCGGGGAGCTGTTTTTT
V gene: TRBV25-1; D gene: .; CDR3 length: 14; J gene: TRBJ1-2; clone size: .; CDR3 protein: CASSSQVGGYGYTF; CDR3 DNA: TGTGCCAGCAGTTCACAGGTGGGAGGCTATGGCTACACCTTC
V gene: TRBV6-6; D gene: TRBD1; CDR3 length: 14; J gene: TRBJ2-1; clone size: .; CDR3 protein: CASTPGGSYNEQFF; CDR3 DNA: TGTGCCAGCACCCCAGGGGGCTCCTACAATGAGCAGTTCTTC
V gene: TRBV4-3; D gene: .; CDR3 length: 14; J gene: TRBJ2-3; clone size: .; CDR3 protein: CASSQERLANTQYF; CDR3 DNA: TGCGCCAGCAGCCAAGAGCGGCTCGCGAATACGCAGTATTTT
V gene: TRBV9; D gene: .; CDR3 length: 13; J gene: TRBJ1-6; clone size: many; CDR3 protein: CASSAVHNSPLHF; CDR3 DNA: TGTGCCAGCAGTGCGGTCCATAATTCACCCCTCCACTTT
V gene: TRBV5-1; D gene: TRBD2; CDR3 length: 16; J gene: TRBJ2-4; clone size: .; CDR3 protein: CASSSQTSGGLNIQYF; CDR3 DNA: TGCGCCAGCAGCTCCCAGACTAGCGGGGGATTGAACATTCAGTACTTC
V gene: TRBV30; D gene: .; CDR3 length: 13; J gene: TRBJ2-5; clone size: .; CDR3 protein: CAWSATGGETQYF; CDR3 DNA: TGTGCCTGGTCGGCAACGGGGGGCGAGACCCAGTACTTC